Following are 17 T cell receptor beta chains from one sample sequenced in a study of T cell clonality in common variable immunodeficiency. The assay was immunoSEQ multiplex PCR, and TCRdb's table has in-frame clones only and misses some. This sample shows some 40,000 clones and no singletons; roughly 3.5% rests with the ten largest. Material: peripheral blood mononuclear cells. The receptor source for this set is a person between 18 and 75 years old in good health.

This clone was observed a handful of times. The read falls 3 residues short of the CDR3 end, and the missing part is taken from the germline J gene. The chain recombines TRBV10-2 with TRBJ1-2; 9 bases align to TRBD1. The germline V gene has CDR1 WSHSY and CDR2 SAAADI. The CDR3 is 16 residues long. The V and J ends lost 6 bases and 4 bases, in that order; junction bases with no gene match: 12. The CDR3 region is CASSPGQGGSSYGYTF. The CDR3 bases that were read are TGCGCCAGCAGCCCGGGACAGGGCGGCAGTAGCTATGGC.

In this sample, this clone turned up many times. The read gets to within 3 residues of the CDR3 end, and the germline J gene fills in the rest. The rearrangement joins TRBV5-8 to TRBJ1-4, with D unresolved. The germline CDR1 and CDR2 sequences are SGHTS and YDEGEE. Trimming left V 6 bases short and J 8 bases short, with 17 bases between. There are 14 residues in the CDR3. Partial CDR3 DNA: TGTGCCAGCAACCTGGGTCCGGGTAGGGAAAAA. It encodes CASNLGPGREK. The whole CDR3 reads CASNLGPGREKLFF.

This clone was observed a handful of times. The CDR3 goes on 3 residues after the read ends, and that part is filled in from the germline J gene. The chain uses TRBV19 and TRBJ1-1, with TRBD1 as a possible D gene (5 bases). Trimming stripped 3 bases from V and 4 bases from J, with 12 bases between. Germline V gene data show CDR1 as LNHDA and CDR2 as SQIVND (reference sequence). The CDR3 extends over 14 amino acids. The CDR3 spells CASSIWGVGTEAFF. The DNA read from the CDR3 is TGTGCCAGTAGTATCTGGGGGGTGGGCACTGAA.

This clone was recorded at least ten times. Read coverage stops 3 residues before the CDR3 terminus; the germline J gene supplies the remainder. This chain connects TRBV5-1 to TRBJ2-4; weak D call: TRBD2 (5 bases). Germline CDR1 SGHRS, CDR2 YFSETQ. This CDR3 is built from 17 residues. Trimming removed 1 base from V and 7 bases from J, with 21 bases in between. CDR3: CASSLPRLTGSENIQYF. Partial CDR3 DNA: TGCGCCAGCAGCTTGCCTCGTCTCACCGGTAGCGAGAACATT.

This clone was observed many times. The CDR3 end lies 3 residues beyond the end of the read and is filled in from the germline J gene. The V and J genes are TRBV11-3 and TRBJ2-2; 10 nucleotides agree with TRBD2. With V trimmed by 6 bases and J by 5 bases, 3 bases remained unmatched. The germline CDR1 and CDR2 sequences are SGHNT and YENEEA. The CDR3 extends over 14 amino acids. CDR3 amino acids: CASRLAGNTGELFF. The CDR3 DNA, read in part, is TGTGCCAGCAGACTAGCGGGAAATACCGGGGAG.

This clone has a count of ten or more. With the read ending 3 residues before the CDR3 end, the germline J gene is used to fill in that end. J is TRBJ1-2 and V is TRBV5-1, with 12 bases that match TRBD1. Germline CDR1 reads SGHRS; CDR2 reads YFSETQ. V shed 0 bases, J shed 7 bases, and the junction held 4 bases outside the gene matches. This CDR3 region has 15 residues. The CDR3 DNA, read in part, is TGCGCCAGCAGCTTGGAGGGACAGGGGGCGCGTGGC. Translation: CASSLEGQGARG. The entire CDR3 reads CASSLEGQGARGYTF.

This clone was counted many times. The CDR3 end falls 3 residues outside the read, so it is completed with the germline J gene. J is TRBJ2-3 and V is TRBV4-1; TRBD2 agrees at 7 bases. The CDR3 totals 18 residues. Germline-derived CDR1 and CDR2 are MGHRA and YSYEKL. The V and J ends lost 3 bases and 6 bases, in that order; junction bases with no gene match: 18. CDR3 protein: CASSHPQSSAGRDDTQYF. Partial CDR3 DNA: TGCGCCAGCAGCCACCCCCAGTCCTCAGCGGGGCGAGATGATACG.

This clone was counted many times. Read sequence stops 3 residues before the CDR3 end, and the germline J gene provides the missing end. The gene calls are TRBV13 and TRBJ2-3, with 10 bases lining up with TRBD1. The germline V gene has CDR1 PRHDT and CDR2 FYEKMQ (reference sequence). This CDR3 is built from 13 residues. Trimming cost V 5 bases and J 8 bases; bases outside gene matches: 4. CDR3 in amino acids: CASSPDRGSTQYF. The part of the CDR3 DNA that was read is TGTGCCAGCAGCCCGGACAGGGGGAGTACG.

This clone has a handful of counts. Read sequence stops 3 residues before the CDR3 end, and the germline J gene provides the missing end. This chain connects TRBV30 to TRBJ2-3; perhaps TRBD2 as D (7 bases). The CDR3 has 15 amino acids. CDR1 is GTSNPN and CDR2 is SVGIG in the germline V gene (reference sequence). CDR3 protein: CAWRRGGADNQPQYF. Partial CDR3 DNA: TGTGCCTGGAGGAGAGGGGGGGCAGACAATCAGCCG.

This clone was seen many times. The read halts 3 residues ahead of the CDR3 end, with the missing end drawn from the germline J gene. The rearrangement links TRBV30 to TRBJ1-6; D not certain. This CDR3 is built from 13 residues. Trimming shortened V by 0 bases and J by 8 bases, and 8 bases separated the two germline ends. Germline V gene lookup returns CDR1 GTSNPN and CDR2 SVGIG (reference sequence). The CDR3 spells CAWSVDWYSPLHF. The CDR3 DNA, read in part, is TGTGCCTGGAGTGTCGACTGGTATTCACCC.

The sample holds many counts of this clone. Here the CDR3 reads CASSLGGTGVNEQYF. The covered CDR3 bases are TGTGCCAGCAGCTTAGGCGGGACAGGGGTGAACGAG. V is TRBV11-2 and J is TRBJ2-7, with TRBD1 identical over 10 bases. The read terminates 3 residues ahead of where the CDR3 ends, so the germline J gene completes it. There are 15 residues in the CDR3. Germline CDR1 SGHAT, CDR2 FQNNGV. Germline trimming cut 1 base from V and 5 bases from J; bases unmatched to any gene: 5.

This clone was picked up many times. Read data end 3 residues before the CDR3 end; the end is taken from the germline J gene. This chain links TRBV9 with TRBJ2-5; tentatively, D is TRBD1 (6 bases). CDR1 SGDLS and CDR2 YYNGEE come from the germline V gene. Between the trimmed V and J ends, which lost 3 bases and 5 bases, there was a span of 14 bases. The CDR3 loop spans 14 amino acids. The CDR3 loop is CASSGQGSRETQYF. CDR3 DNA (partial): TGTGCCAGCAGCGGGCAGGGGAGTAGGGAGACC.

This clone has more than one count but fewer than ten. CDR3 DNA, as far as it was read: TGCGCCAGCAGCTTGGAGAGCGGAGCCACGGCG. This codes for CASSLESGATA. In full, the CDR3 is CASSLESGATAQYF. This sequence joins TRBV5-1 and TRBJ2-3; perhaps TRBD2 as D (5 bases). The read comes to an end 3 residues before the CDR3 does, leaving the germline J gene to fill in the end. Looked up from germline, CDR1 is SGHRS and CDR2 is YFSETQ. This CDR3 is built from 14 residues.

The table lists this clone with many counts. The missing CDR3 end, 3 residues past where the read stops, is filled in from the germline J gene. This sequence joins TRBV5-6 and TRBJ1-4; a possible D gene is TRBD1 (6 bases). CDR1 and CDR2 from the germline V gene are SGHDT and YYEEEE. Deletions cut 2 bases from V and 4 bases from J, with 9 bases between. This CDR3 contains 14 residues. The covered CDR3 bases are TGTGCCAGCAGCTTTAGGGGGTATAATGAAAAA. Protein sequence: CASSFRGYNEK. Given in full, the CDR3 is CASSFRGYNEKLFF.

This clone occurred many times. The read falls 3 residues short of the CDR3 end, and the missing part is taken from the germline J gene. This chain uses TRBV5-1 with TRBJ2-2; 10 bases fit TRBD1. The CDR3 is 15 amino acids. Germline V lookup: CDR1 SGHRS, CDR2 YFSETQ. The CDR3: CASGTGDRGNSPLFF. The DNA read from the CDR3 is TGCGCCAGCGGGACCGGGGACAGGGGAAATTCACCG.

Notes on this clone: The read gets to within 3 residues of the CDR3 end, and the germline J gene fills in the rest. The chain carries TRBV7-9 and TRBJ2-3, with 9 bases fitting TRBD1. The CDR3 has 14 residues. CDR1 is SEHNR and CDR2 is FQNEAQ in the germline V gene (reference sequence). V trimming: 7 bases; J trimming: 3 bases; junction bases outside the gene matches: 5. CDR3 residues: CASTRDRATDTQYF. CDR3 bases read: TGTGCCAGCACCCGGGACAGGGCAACAGATACG. The whole variable domain, remainder taken from reference TRBV7-9 and TRBJ2-3, is DTGVSQNPRHKITKRGQNVTFRCDPISEHNRLYWYRQTLGQGPEFLTYFQNEAQLEKSRLLSDRFSAERPKGSFSTLEIQRTEQGDSAMYLCASTRDRATDTQYFGPGTRLTVL.

In its sample, this clone was seen a few times. The read stops 3 residues short of the end of the CDR3; the missing end is completed from the germline J gene. The chain combines TRBV11-2 with TRBJ2-5, with 8 bases lining up with TRBD2. The CDR3 extends over 15 amino acids. Trimming removed 6 bases from V and 4 bases from J; junction bases left unmatched: 10. Germline V gene sequence: CDR1 SGHAT, CDR2 FQNNGV. The CDR3 region is CASSFWRGDGETQYF. The sequenced CDR3 bases are TGTGCCAGCAGTTTCTGGCGGGGGGATGGAGAGACC.